This TCR beta chain was retrieved from a study of T cells in women clearing cervical HPV infection. About the research overall: Case blood drawn at lesion detection; control blood after infection cleared.

All participants had a single incident cervical HPV16 infection, and prevalent HPV16 infections were excluded. As regards this clone: The read comes to an end 3 residues before the CDR3 does, leaving the germline J gene to fill in the end.

Germline CDR1 is DFQATT and CDR2 is SNEGSKA (reference sequence). CDR3 length: 14 residues. The V end was cut by 3 bases, the J end by 0 bases, with 11 bases between. Sequenced by immunoSEQ multiplex PCR; TCRdb stores in-frame clones only, minus some. This listing includes approximately 37,000 clones. The TCR was taken from a woman aged 18-70 years with a cervical HPV16 infection that either progressed to CIN3+ or cleared (not recorded which). The V gene is TRBV20-1, the J gene TRBJ2-5; D is unclear. The sequenced material came from blood buffy coat. The sequenced part of the CDR3 DNA is TGCAGTGCTAGTAGTCCGTCAAACCAAGAGACC. Translated: CSASSPSNQET. The whole CDR3 reads CSASSPSNQETQYF.